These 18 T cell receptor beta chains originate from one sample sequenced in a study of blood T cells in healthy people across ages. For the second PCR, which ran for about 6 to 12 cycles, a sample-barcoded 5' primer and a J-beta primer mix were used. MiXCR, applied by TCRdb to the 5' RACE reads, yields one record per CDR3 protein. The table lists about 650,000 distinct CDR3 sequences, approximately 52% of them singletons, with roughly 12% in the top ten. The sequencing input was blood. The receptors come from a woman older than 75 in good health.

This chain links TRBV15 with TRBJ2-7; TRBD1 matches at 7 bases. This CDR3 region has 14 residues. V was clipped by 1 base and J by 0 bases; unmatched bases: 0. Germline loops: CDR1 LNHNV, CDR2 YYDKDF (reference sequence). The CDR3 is CATSRGDSSYEQYF. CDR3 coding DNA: TGTGCCACCAGCAGAGGGGACAGCTCCTACGAGCAGTACTTC.

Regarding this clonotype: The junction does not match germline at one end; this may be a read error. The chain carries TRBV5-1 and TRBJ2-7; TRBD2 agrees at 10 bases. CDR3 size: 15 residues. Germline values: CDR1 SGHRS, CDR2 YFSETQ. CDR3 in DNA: TGCACCAGCAGCTTTACTCTAGCGGGAGCCAATGAGCAGTACTTC. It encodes CTSSFTLAGANEQYF.

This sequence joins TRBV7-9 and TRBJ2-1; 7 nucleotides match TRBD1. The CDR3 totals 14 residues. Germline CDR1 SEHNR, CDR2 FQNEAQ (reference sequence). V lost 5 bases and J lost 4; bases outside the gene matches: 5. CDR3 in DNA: TGTGCCAGCAGCAACAGGGGCGATTACAATGAGCAGTTCTTC. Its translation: CASSNRGDYNEQFF.

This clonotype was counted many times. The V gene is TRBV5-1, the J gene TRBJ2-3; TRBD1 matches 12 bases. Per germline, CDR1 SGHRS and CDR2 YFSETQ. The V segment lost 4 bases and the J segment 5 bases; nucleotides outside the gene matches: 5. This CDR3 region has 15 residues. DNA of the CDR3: TGCGCCAGCAGCATGGGACAGGGGGCTGAAGATACGCAGTATTTT. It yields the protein CASSMGQGAEDTQYF.

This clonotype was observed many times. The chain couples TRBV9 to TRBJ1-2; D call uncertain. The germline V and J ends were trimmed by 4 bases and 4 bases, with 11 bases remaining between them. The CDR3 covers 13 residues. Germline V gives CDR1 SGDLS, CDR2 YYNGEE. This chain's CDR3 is CASSPRESYGYTF. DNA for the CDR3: TGTGCCAGCAGCCCGAGGGAAAGCTATGGCTACACCTTC.

The CDR3 bases are TGCGCCAGCAGTGCTCCCCCCGGGACCGTGAACACCGGGGAGCTGTTTTTT. Its protein is CASSAPPGTVNTGELFF. The J gene is TRBJ2-2, the V gene TRBV10-2; the D call may be TRBD1 or TRBD2 (5 bases each). V lost 4 bases, J lost 1 base, and 16 bases lay in between. Germline V gene lookup returns CDR1 WSHSY and CDR2 SAAADI. This CDR3 is 17 amino acids long.

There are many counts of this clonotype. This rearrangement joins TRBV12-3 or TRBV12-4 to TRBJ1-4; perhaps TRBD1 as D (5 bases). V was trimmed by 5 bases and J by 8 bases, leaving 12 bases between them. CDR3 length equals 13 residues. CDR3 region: CASSGGLWEKLFF. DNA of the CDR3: TGTGCCAGCAGTGGGGGTCTTTGGGAAAAACTGTTTTTT.

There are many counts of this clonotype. The CDR3, as DNA: TGTGCCAGCAGTGAATCCCTTACAAATCGACAGCAACTGCACAGGGGTGAGCAGTTCTTC. Encoded protein: CASSESLTNRQQLHRGEQFF. V is TRBV25-1 and J is TRBJ2-1, with 7 bases matching TRBD1. J was trimmed by 9 bases and V by 1 base; bases with no gene match: 24. The germline V gene has CDR1 MGHDK and CDR2 SYGVNS. The CDR3 length is 20 residues.

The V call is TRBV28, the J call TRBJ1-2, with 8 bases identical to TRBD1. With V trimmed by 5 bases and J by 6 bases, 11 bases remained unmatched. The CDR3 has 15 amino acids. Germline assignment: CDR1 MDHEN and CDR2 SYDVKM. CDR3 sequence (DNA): TGTGCCAGCAGTAAAGCAGGGGGCGCGGGAGATGGCTACACCTTC. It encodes CASSKAGGAGDGYTF.

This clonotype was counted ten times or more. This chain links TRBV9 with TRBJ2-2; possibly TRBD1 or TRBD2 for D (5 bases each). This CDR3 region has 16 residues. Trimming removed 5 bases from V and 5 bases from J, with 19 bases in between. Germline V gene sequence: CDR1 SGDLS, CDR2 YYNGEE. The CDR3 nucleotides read TGTGCCAGCAGGACCTCCGGGACGCTCGGGACCGGGGAGCTGTTTTTT. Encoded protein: CASRTSGTLGTGELFF.

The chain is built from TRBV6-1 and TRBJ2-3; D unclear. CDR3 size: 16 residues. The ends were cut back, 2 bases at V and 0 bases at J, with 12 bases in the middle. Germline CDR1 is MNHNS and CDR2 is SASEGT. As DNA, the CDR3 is TGTGCCAGCAGTGAATCACTTTACTCTAGCACAGATACGCAGTATTTT. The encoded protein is CASSESLYSSTDTQYF.

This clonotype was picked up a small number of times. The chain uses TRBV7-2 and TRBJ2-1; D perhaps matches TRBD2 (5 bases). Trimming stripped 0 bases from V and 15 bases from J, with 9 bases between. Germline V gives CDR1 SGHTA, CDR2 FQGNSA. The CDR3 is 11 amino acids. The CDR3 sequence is CASSLAGDWFF. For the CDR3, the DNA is TGTGCCAGCAGCTTAGCGGGAGATTGGTTCTTC.

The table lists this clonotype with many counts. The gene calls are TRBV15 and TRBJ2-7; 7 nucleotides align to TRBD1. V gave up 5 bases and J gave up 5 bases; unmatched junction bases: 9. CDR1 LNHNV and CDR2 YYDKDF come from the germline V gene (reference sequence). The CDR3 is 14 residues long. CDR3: CATSFRGGSDEQYF. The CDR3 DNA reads TGTGCCACCAGCTTTCGAGGGGGCTCTGACGAGCAGTACTTC.

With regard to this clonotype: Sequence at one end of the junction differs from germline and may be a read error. Written as DNA, the CDR3 is TGTGCCAGCAGATTAACAGGGGCAGATACGCGGTATTTT. Encoded protein: CASRLTGADTRYF. The chain recombines TRBV7-8 with TRBJ2-3; TRBD1 aligns across 7 bases. Germline CDR1 reads SGHVS; CDR2 reads FQNEAQ. The CDR3 extends over 13 amino acids.

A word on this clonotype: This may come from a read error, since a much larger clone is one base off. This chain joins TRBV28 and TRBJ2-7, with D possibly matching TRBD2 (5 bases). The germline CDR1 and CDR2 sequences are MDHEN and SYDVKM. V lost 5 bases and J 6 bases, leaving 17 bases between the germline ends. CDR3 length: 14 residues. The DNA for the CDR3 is TGTGCCAGCAGTAAACCCGGGAAAGTCTTCGAGCAGTACTTC. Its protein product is CASSKPGKVFEQYF.

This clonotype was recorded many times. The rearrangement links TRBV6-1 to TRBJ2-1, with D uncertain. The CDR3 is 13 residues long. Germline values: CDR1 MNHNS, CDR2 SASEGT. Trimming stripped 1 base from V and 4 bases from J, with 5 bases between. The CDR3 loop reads CASSEVRYNEQFF. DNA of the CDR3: TGTGCCAGCAGTGAAGTCAGATACAATGAGCAGTTCTTC.

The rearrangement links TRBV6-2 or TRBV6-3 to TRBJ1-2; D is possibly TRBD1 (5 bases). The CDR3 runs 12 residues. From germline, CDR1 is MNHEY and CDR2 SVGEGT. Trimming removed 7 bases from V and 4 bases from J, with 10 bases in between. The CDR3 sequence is CASNRGSYGYTF. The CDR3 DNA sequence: TGTGCCAGCAATCGGGGGTCCTATGGCTACACCTTC.

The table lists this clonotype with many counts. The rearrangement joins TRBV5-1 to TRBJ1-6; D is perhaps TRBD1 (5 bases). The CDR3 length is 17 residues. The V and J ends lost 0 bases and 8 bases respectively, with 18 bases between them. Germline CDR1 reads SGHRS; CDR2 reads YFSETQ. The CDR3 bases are TGCGCCAGCAGCTTGGCCGGCGGCCAAGGGGCGCATTCACCCCTCCACTTT. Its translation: CASSLAGGQGAHSPLHF. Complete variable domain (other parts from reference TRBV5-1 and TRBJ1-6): KAGVTQTPRYLIKTRGQQVTLSCSPISGHRSVSWYQQTPGQGLQFLFEYFSETQRNKGNFPGRFSGRQFSNSRSEMNVSTLELGDSALYLCASSLAGGQGAHSPLHFGNGTRLTVT.